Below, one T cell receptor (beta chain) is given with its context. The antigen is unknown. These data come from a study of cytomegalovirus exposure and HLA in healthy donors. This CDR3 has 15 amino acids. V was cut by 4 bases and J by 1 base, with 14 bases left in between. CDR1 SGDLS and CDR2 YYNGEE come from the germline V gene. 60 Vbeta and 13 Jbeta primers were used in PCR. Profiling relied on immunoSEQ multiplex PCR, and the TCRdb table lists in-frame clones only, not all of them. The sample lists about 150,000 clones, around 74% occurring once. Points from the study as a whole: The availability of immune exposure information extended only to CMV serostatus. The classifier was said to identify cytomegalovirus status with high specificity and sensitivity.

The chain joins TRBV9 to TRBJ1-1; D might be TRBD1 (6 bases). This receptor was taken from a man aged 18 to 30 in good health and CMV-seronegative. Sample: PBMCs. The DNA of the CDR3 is TGTGCCAGCAGCCGAACCCAGGGACAGAACACTGAAGCTTTCTTT. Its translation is CASSRTQGQNTEAFF.